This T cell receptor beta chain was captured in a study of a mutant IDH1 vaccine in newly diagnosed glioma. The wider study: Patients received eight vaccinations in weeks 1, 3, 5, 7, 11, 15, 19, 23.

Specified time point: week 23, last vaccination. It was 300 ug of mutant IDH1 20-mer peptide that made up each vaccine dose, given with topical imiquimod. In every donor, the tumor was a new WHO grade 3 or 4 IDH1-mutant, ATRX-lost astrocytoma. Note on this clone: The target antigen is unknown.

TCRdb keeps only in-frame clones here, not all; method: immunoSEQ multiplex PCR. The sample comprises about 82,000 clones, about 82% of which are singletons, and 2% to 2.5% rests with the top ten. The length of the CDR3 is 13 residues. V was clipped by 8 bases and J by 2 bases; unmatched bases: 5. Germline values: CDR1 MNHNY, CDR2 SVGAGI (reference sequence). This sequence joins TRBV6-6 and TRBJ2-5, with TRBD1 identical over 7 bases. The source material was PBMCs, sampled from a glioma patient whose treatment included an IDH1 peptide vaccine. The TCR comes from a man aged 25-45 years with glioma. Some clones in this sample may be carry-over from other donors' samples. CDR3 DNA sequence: TGTGCCAGCGGCGGACAGGCACAAGAGACCCAGTACTTC. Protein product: CASGGQAQETQYF.